A single sample is the source of the 28 T cell receptor beta chains below, sequenced in a study of somatic mutations in cytotoxic T cells in rheumatoid arthritis. Clones were sequenced by immunoSEQ multiplex PCR, and TCRdb holds only the in-frame ones, with some missing. Here the sample spans around 6,000 clones, approximately 82% being singletons. Sequenced sample: CD8+ T cells sorted from blood. Source of these receptors: an adult with rheumatoid arthritis.

Notes on this clone: The sample holds other DNA sequences that translate to the same CDR3. This chain connects TRBV10-2 to TRBJ2-7; TRBD2 is a possible D gene (6 bases). Trimming removed 7 bases from V and 6 bases from J, with 22 bases in between. The CDR3 contains 15 residues. Germline V gives CDR1 WSHSY, CDR2 SAAADI. The DNA of the CDR3 is TGCGCCAGCAATCCGGGGGACTCATTGTTAGCCGAGCAGTACTTC. This codes for CASNPGDSLLAEQYF.

V gene TRBV13 combines with J gene TRBJ1-2, with D unresolved. There are 14 residues in the CDR3. V was trimmed by 1 base and J by 4 bases, leaving 10 bases between them. CDR1 and CDR2 from the germline V gene are PRHDT and FYEKMQ (reference sequence). The CDR3 here is CASSLAVRGYGYTF. The CDR3 DNA reads TGTGCCAGCAGCTTAGCCGTACGAGGCTATGGCTACACCTTC.

The CDR3 here is CASSLMGWGRNEQFF. In nucleotides, the CDR3 is TGTGCCAGCAGTTTAATGGGGTGGGGGAGGAATGAGCAGTTCTTC. J is TRBJ2-1 and V is TRBV27; a weak D match, TRBD2 (6 bases). Trimming took 2 bases from V and 7 from J, leaving 15 bases between them. Looked up from germline, CDR1 is MNHEY and CDR2 is SMNVEV (reference sequence). The CDR3 extends over 15 amino acids.

The CDR3 DNA reads as TGTGCCAGCAGTTATATGGGACAGGGGTACAACACTGAAGCTTTCTTT. It specifies CASSYMGQGYNTEAFF. The V gene is TRBV28, the J gene TRBJ1-1; 10 bases align to TRBD1. This CDR3 is 16 amino acids long. Trimming at V came to 4 bases and at J to 2 bases, leaving 7 bases not matched to a gene. CDR1 and CDR2 (germline): MDHEN, SYDVKM.

The chain employs TRBV4-1 and TRBJ1-1; D remains ambiguous. Germline V gene data show CDR1 as MGHRA and CDR2 as YSYEKL. V shed 1 base and J shed 0 bases, with 6 bases lying between them. The CDR3 has 14 residues. CDR3 sequence (DNA): TGCGCCAGCAGCCAAGCGTCGGTGAACACTGAAGCTTTCTTT. Amino acid sequence: CASSQASVNTEAFF.

The rearrangement joins TRBV27 to TRBJ1-5, with D perhaps matching TRBD1 (6 bases). This CDR3 is built from 17 residues. Germline loops: CDR1 MNHEY, CDR2 SMNVEV (reference sequence). V lost 5 bases to trimming and J lost 6 bases, with 23 bases between them. CDR3 DNA sequence: TGTGCCAGCAGTCCCCCCATGACAGGTAGTGATCCTCAGCCCCAGCATTTT. This sequence encodes CASSPPMTGSDPQPQHF.

V and J are TRBV7-2 and TRBJ1-6; D call uncertain. Trimming took off 1 base at V and 13 bases at J, with 17 bases between the two ends. CDR1 is SGHTA, CDR2 FQGNSA, per germline. The CDR3 spans 15 residues. CDR3 nucleotide sequence: TGTGCCAGCAGCTTAGAGTTGCCGGGTTCAACTCCCCTCCACTTT. The encoded protein is CASSLELPGSTPLHF.

The V gene is TRBV30, the J gene TRBJ2-2; 7 bases agree with TRBD2. CDR1 is GTSNPN, CDR2 SVGIG, per germline (reference sequence). V trimming: 0 bases; J trimming: 7 bases; junction bases outside the gene matches: 8. The CDR3 covers 15 residues. The DNA for the CDR3 is TGTGCCTGGAGTGTAAGGGCGGGAGACATCGGGGAGCTGTTTTTT. This codes for CAWSVRAGDIGELFF. The full variable domain, rest sourced from reference TRBV30 and TRBJ2-2, is SQTIHQWPATLVQPVGSPLSLECTVEGTSNPNLYWYRQAAGRGLQLLFYSVGIGQISSEVPQNLSASRPQDRQFILSSKKLLLSDSGFYLCAWSVRAGDIGELFFGEGSRLTVL.

J is TRBJ1-5 and V is TRBV19; possible D gene TRBD1, 6 bases. The V end lost 5 bases, the J end lost 1 base, and 12 bases lay between the germline ends. Germline V CDR1 and CDR2: LNHDA, SQIVND (reference sequence). This CDR3 is 15 amino acids long. The CDR3 reads CASSFDRSSNQPQHF. DNA for the CDR3: TGTGCCAGTAGTTTCGACAGGTCAAGCAATCAGCCCCAGCATTTT.

The rearrangement joins TRBV28 to TRBJ1-2, with 8 bases that match TRBD1. V lost 1 base to trimming and J lost 6 bases; unmatched junction nucleotides: 16. The germline V gene has CDR1 MDHEN and CDR2 SYDVKM. This CDR3 has 18 residues. This chain's CDR3 is CASSLSGVGAGGVHGYTF. The CDR3 nucleotides are TGTGCCAGCAGTTTATCCGGGGTTGGGGCAGGGGGCGTTCATGGCTACACCTTC.

The rearrangement joins TRBV9 to TRBJ2-1; D not certain. The CDR3 length is 15 residues. From germline, CDR1 is SGDLS and CDR2 YYNGEE. The V end was cut by 3 bases, the J end by 4 bases, with 14 bases between. In DNA, the CDR3 is TGTGCCAGCAGCGACACTGGTCTTAGTTACAATGAGCAGTTCTTC. As protein: CASSDTGLSYNEQFF.

This chain joins TRBV12-5 and TRBJ1-1, with D unclear. From germline, CDR1 is LGHNT and CDR2 FRNRAP. The germline V and J ends were trimmed by 6 bases and 1 base, with 9 bases remaining between them. The CDR3 has 13 amino acids. The CDR3: CASGFQTNTEAFF. Written as DNA, the CDR3 is TGTGCTAGTGGCTTCCAAACGAACACTGAAGCTTTCTTT.

This clone is large within its sample. Other DNA sequences of this sample code for an identical CDR3. This chain links TRBV5-6 with TRBJ2-7, with 7 bases identical to TRBD1. V lost 5 bases, J lost 2 bases, and 7 bases stayed unmatched. Germline assignment: CDR1 SGHDT and CDR2 YYEEEE. The CDR3 extends over 14 amino acids. CDR3 region: CASSRTGSPYEQYF. CDR3 sequence (DNA): TGTGCCAGCAGTCGGACAGGTTCCCCCTACGAGCAGTACTTC.

The gene calls are TRBV30 and TRBJ1-2; D call uncertain. The CDR3 loop spans 14 amino acids. The V gene lost 1 base and the J gene lost 3 bases, with 12 bases spanning the gap. Germline CDR1 GTSNPN, CDR2 SVGIG (reference sequence). CDR3 sequence reads: CAWSGQQSDYGYTF. In DNA form, the CDR3 reads TGTGCCTGGAGTGGACAACAAAGCGACTATGGCTACACCTTC.

The chain joins TRBV5-4 to TRBJ2-7; 7 bases line up with TRBD2. The CDR3 sequence is 13 residues long. Trimming took 3 bases from V and 2 from J; bases not matched to a gene: 2. Germline CDR1 and CDR2: SGHNT and YYREEE (reference sequence). CDR3 residues: CASSYGTTYEQYF. CDR3 coding DNA: TGTGCCAGCAGCTACGGGACTACCTACGAGCAGTACTTC.

The DNA for the CDR3 is TGTGCCAGCAGTGCTCCCGCCGGATACAATCAGCCCCAGCATTTT. This codes for CASSAPAGYNQPQHF. The chain joins TRBV2 to TRBJ1-5; D remains ambiguous. This CDR3 comprises 15 residues. The V end was cut by 4 bases, the J end by 3 bases, with 13 bases between. Germline assignment: CDR1 SNHLY and CDR2 FYNNEI.

The V gene is TRBV11-1, the J gene TRBJ2-6, with TRBD1 identical over 9 bases. CDR3 length: 17 amino acids. Germline-derived CDR1 and CDR2 are SGHAT and FQDESV (reference sequence). V trimming: 4 bases; J trimming: 4 bases; junction bases outside the gene matches: 8. The CDR3 DNA reads as TGTGCCAGCAGCTACCGACAGGGGGTTGGAGGGGCCAACGTCCTGACTTTC. Its translation: CASSYRQGVGGANVLTF. Supplemented by reference TRBV11-1 and TRBJ2-6, the full variable domain reads EAEVAQSPRYKITEKSQAVAFWCDPISGHATLYWYRQILGQGPELLVQFQDESVVDDSQLPKDRFSAERLKGVDSTLKIQPAELGDSAMYLCASSYRQGVGGANVLTFGAGSRLTVL.

The J gene is TRBJ2-2, the V gene TRBV6-5; the D gene is possibly TRBD1 (6 bases). CDR3 length equals 16 residues. Deletions cut 1 base from V and 2 bases from J, with 11 bases between. CDR1 is MNHEY and CDR2 is SVGAGI in the germline V gene. The CDR3: CASSYFWTENTGELFF. In DNA form, the CDR3 reads TGTGCCAGCAGTTACTTCTGGACAGAAAACACCGGGGAGCTGTTTTTT.

The chain is built from TRBV5-6 and TRBJ2-4, with 10 positions matching TRBD1. The germline V gene has CDR1 SGHDT and CDR2 YYEEEE. The CDR3 totals 14 residues. V was clipped by 4 bases and J by 6 bases; unmatched bases: 4. The CDR3 bases are TGTGCCAGCAGCCCTTGGACAGGGGGAAACATTCAGTACTTC. This gives the protein CASSPWTGGNIQYF.

V is TRBV27 and J is TRBJ1-1, with 12 bases lining up with TRBD1. The V and J ends lost 3 bases and 5 bases, in that order; junction bases with no gene match: 7. The CDR3 extends over 16 amino acids. The germline gives CDR1 MNHEY, CDR2 SMNVEV (reference sequence). The DNA for the CDR3 is TGTGCCAGCAGTTTGTGGGGACAGGGGGCGCATACTGAAGCTTTCTTT. Its translation: CASSLWGQGAHTEAFF.

The chain is built from TRBV4-2 and TRBJ2-7, with 11 bases identical to TRBD1. The germline V gene has CDR1 LGHNA and CDR2 YNFKEQ. The length of the CDR3 is 15 residues. Trimming took 4 bases from V and 2 from J; bases not matched to a gene: 4. The DNA of the CDR3 is TGTGCCAGCAGCCCCGGACAGGGGGCACCCTACGAGCAGTACTTC. Encoded protein: CASSPGQGAPYEQYF.

CDR3 loop: CASSYSKASGVVYF. The CDR3 nucleotides are TGTGCCAGCAGTTACTCGAAGGCTAGCGGGGTAGTTTACTTC. The chain employs TRBV6-6 and TRBJ2-5; 9 positions agree with TRBD2. The trim removed 0 bases at V and 14 bases at J, leaving 10 bases unmatched. CDR3 size: 14 residues. The V gene's germline CDR1 is MNHNY and CDR2 SVGAGI (reference sequence).

This clone has only one observation. This chain links TRBV6-5 with TRBJ2-2, with TRBD1 matching over 7 bases. The ends lost 2 bases at V and 3 bases at J; junction bases unmatched: 6. The CDR3 runs 16 residues. Per germline, CDR1 MNHEY and CDR2 SVGAGI. CDR3 protein: CASSYGTGDDTGELFF. CDR3 nucleotides: TGTGCCAGCAGTTACGGAACAGGGGACGACACCGGGGAGCTGTTTTTT.

The chain has TRBV19 and TRBJ1-1; maybe TRBD1 (6 bases). V was shortened by 4 bases and J by 5 bases, with 20 bases between the two germline ends. The germline V gene has CDR1 LNHDA and CDR2 SQIVND (reference sequence). This CDR3 is built from 16 residues. The CDR3 DNA follows: TGTGCCAGTAGTACTAAACGACAGGCTGTAGGGACTGAAGCTTTCTTT. Translating gives CASSTKRQAVGTEAFF.

The J gene is TRBJ2-7, the V gene TRBV7-8; D tentatively reads TRBD1 or TRBD2 (5 bases each). The CDR3 loop spans 13 amino acids. Per germline, CDR1 SGHVS and CDR2 FQNEAQ. Trimming removed 4 bases from V and 9 bases from J, with 16 bases in between. The CDR3 sequence is CASSSGPKQVQYF. Here the CDR3 DNA reads TGTGCCAGCAGCTCGGGACCGAAGCAGGTGCAGTACTTC.

The sample holds a few counts of this clone. Other nucleotide sequences in the sample specify the same CDR3. The V gene is TRBV5-6, the J gene TRBJ2-7; TRBD1 aligns across 8 bases. Germline CDR1 SGHDT, CDR2 YYEEEE. The CDR3 extends over 14 amino acids. V shed 4 bases and J 2 bases; nucleotides not matched to a gene: 5. This CDR3 reads CASSRTGSPYEQYF. CDR3 bases: TGTGCCAGCAGCCGGACAGGGAGTCCCTACGAGCAGTACTTC.

This sequence joins TRBV7-6 and TRBJ2-5, with D perhaps TRBD2 (5 bases). The end of the DNA is better explained by TRBJ2-7, so the J call may be wrong. The CDR3 has 12 amino acids. Per germline, CDR1 SGHVS and CDR2 FNYEAQ. Written as DNA, the CDR3 is TGTGCCAGCAGCCCAGGAGGCTACGAGCAGTACTTC. Its translation: CASSPGGYEQYF.

V gene TRBV4-1 combines with J gene TRBJ2-7, with 10 bases fitting TRBD2. V lost 0 bases, J lost 7 bases, and 9 bases stayed unmatched. This CDR3 region has 16 residues. In germline, CDR1 is MGHRA, CDR2 YSYEKL. In DNA form, the CDR3 reads TGCGCCAGCAGCCAAGATCCCCTAGCGGGAGCGAGGGAGCAGTACTTC. Its translation: CASSQDPLAGAREQYF.